One and the same sample provided the 17 T cell receptor beta chains below, sequenced in a study of blood T cell repertoires in COVID-19 (dated by TCRdb to 2018 to 2020). Library preparation used the immunoSEQ multiplex PCR assay. TCRdb mirrors the immuneACCESS table, restricted to in-frame sequences. Some clones are absent from its copies; in checked studies, under half trace to an unresolved V gene, and the reason for the others is unknown. The sample table shows 65,000 to 85,000 clones, and about 93% are seen once. Of the sample, 6.9% is held by the ten largest clones. The sequencing sample was made of peripheral blood. These receptors were obtained from a human donor in a cohort sampled during active COVID-19.

The chain recombines TRBV5-1 with TRBJ2-7, with D possibly matching TRBD2 (6 bases). Germline values: CDR1 SGHRS, CDR2 YFSETQ. Trimming pared 9 bases from V and 6 bases from J, leaving 16 bases between. The CDR3 has 12 amino acids. Written as DNA, the CDR3 is TGCGCCACCGGGACTCAGCCCTCCGAGCAGTACTTC. It encodes CATGTQPSEQYF.

The chain uses TRBV18 and TRBJ2-5, with a possible D match to TRBD2 (6 bases). In germline, CDR1 is KGHSH, CDR2 LQKENI. The CDR3 runs 16 residues. Trimming shortened V by 3 bases and J by 2 bases, and 16 bases separated the two germline ends. As DNA, the CDR3 is TGTGCCAGCTCACCGGGACTCAACGGAGAGCAAGAGACCCAGTACTTC. Its translation: CASSPGLNGEQETQYF.

The chain has TRBV19 and TRBJ1-5, with D possibly being TRBD1 (5 bases). Germline loops: CDR1 LNHDA, CDR2 SQIVND (reference sequence). V lost 9 bases and J lost 7, with 16 bases in between. CDR3 size: 13 residues. The CDR3 spells CASGTGLYQPQHF. The CDR3 region has the DNA TGTGCCAGCGGGACTGGGTTGTACCAGCCCCAGCATTTT.

This clone was observed once. The chain has TRBV3-1 (or the pseudogene TRBV3-2) and TRBJ1-2, with TRBD1 as a possible D gene (6 bases). Trimming removed 0 bases at V and 8 bases at J, with 19 bases between. The CDR3 extends over 16 amino acids. Germline lookup yields CDR1 LGHDT and CDR2 YNNKEL (reference sequence). CDR3 in amino acids: CASSQDQVRTVGGYTF. In DNA, the CDR3 is TGTGCCAGCAGCCAAGATCAGGTCCGGACAGTCGGAGGCTACACCTTC.

This sequence joins TRBV27 and TRBJ1-1; 11 positions agree with TRBD1. Germline V gene lookup returns CDR1 MNHEY and CDR2 SMNVEV (reference sequence). This CDR3 is built from 15 residues. J was trimmed by 4 bases and V by 5 bases; bases with no gene match: 6. This CDR3 is CASSTSGTGGTEAFF. The CDR3 DNA is TGTGCCAGCAGTACCTCCGGGACAGGGGGCACTGAAGCTTTCTTT.

V and J are TRBV19 and TRBJ2-5; D perhaps matches TRBD2 (5 bases). The CDR3 has 13 residues. V lost 5 bases and J lost 5, with 12 bases in between. Germline V gives CDR1 LNHDA, CDR2 SQIVND (reference sequence). This chain's CDR3 is CASSLHRGETQYF. CDR3 coding DNA: TGTGCCAGTAGTCTCCACCGAGGGGAGACCCAGTACTTC.

The rearrangement uses TRBV25-1 and TRBJ2-3, with 9 bases that match TRBD2. This CDR3 has 16 amino acids. V was clipped by 1 base and J by 0 bases; unmatched bases: 2. CDR1 is MGHDK, CDR2 SYGVNS, per germline. Written as DNA, the CDR3 is TGTGCCAGCAGTGAATCGCTAGCGGGAAGCACAGATACGCAGTATTTT. It is translated as CASSESLAGSTDTQYF.

The V gene is TRBV2, the J gene TRBJ2-7; D is possibly TRBD2 (5 bases). The CDR3 contains 13 residues. The germline V gene has CDR1 SNHLY and CDR2 FYNNEI. V lost 1 base and J lost 3, with 7 bases in between. CDR3 coding DNA: TGTGCCAGCAGTGAAGAACGGGACTACGAGCAGTACTTC. Its translation: CASSEERDYEQYF.

The rearrangement uses TRBV4-3 and TRBJ2-2; D is unresolved. This CDR3 is 15 amino acids long. Germline-derived CDR1 and CDR2 are LGHNA and YSLEER. Trimming left V 1 base short and J 2 bases short, with 8 bases between. The CDR3: CASSQVALNTGELFF. The CDR3 coding sequence is TGCGCCAGCAGCCAAGTAGCCCTCAACACCGGGGAGCTGTTTTTT.

In this sample, this clone turned up a few times. The DNA for the CDR3 is TGTGCCAGCAGCTTAGTCGCCAAGGGGGCTGCTGAAAAACTGTTTTTT. Protein: CASSLVAKGAAEKLFF. This chain connects TRBV7-9 to TRBJ1-4; 7 bases agree with TRBD1. This CDR3 comprises 16 residues. Germline CDR1 SEHNR, CDR2 FQNEAQ (reference sequence). With 1 base clipped from V and 7 bases from J, the junction kept 9 bases outside the gene matches.

This sequence joins TRBV9 and TRBJ2-2, with 8 bases identical to TRBD1. V lost 3 bases to trimming and J lost 5 bases; unmatched junction nucleotides: 3. The length of the CDR3 is 14 residues. Per the germline V gene, CDR1 is SGDLS and CDR2 is YYNGEE. CDR3 amino acids: CASSDRGWTGELFF. The CDR3 DNA follows: TGTGCCAGCAGCGACAGGGGGTGGACCGGGGAGCTGTTTTTT.

This sequence joins TRBV4-3 and TRBJ2-4; no definite D call. Trimming shortened V by 3 bases and J by 1 base, and 7 bases separated the two germline ends. The CDR3 is 14 amino acids. Looked up from germline, CDR1 is LGHNA and CDR2 is YSLEER. The CDR3 here is CASSQTLAKNIQYF. In DNA form, the CDR3 reads TGCGCCAGCAGCCAGACTCTGGCCAAAAACATTCAGTACTTC.

The V gene is TRBV9, the J gene TRBJ2-3; perhaps TRBD2 as D (6 bases). Trimming left V 3 bases short and J 0 bases short, with 11 bases between. Germline lookup yields CDR1 SGDLS and CDR2 YYNGEE. The CDR3 is 15 residues long. CDR3 coding DNA: TGTGCCAGCAGCGCCTCCGGGGGTAGCACAGATACGCAGTATTTT. Residues: CASSASGGSTDTQYF.

The chain uses TRBV2 and TRBJ2-1, with TRBD1 identical over 9 bases. CDR3 length equals 15 residues. The ends lost 6 bases at V and 7 bases at J; junction bases unmatched: 10. Looked up from germline, CDR1 is SNHLY and CDR2 is FYNNEI. Here the CDR3 DNA reads TGTGCCAGCAGCCTCCCCGGGACAGGGAATAATGAGCAGTTCTTC. Translation: CASSLPGTGNNEQFF.

This rearrangement joins TRBV5-1 to TRBJ2-2, with 12 bases matching TRBD2. V lost 0 bases, J lost 5 bases, and 8 bases stayed unmatched. The germline gives CDR1 SGHRS, CDR2 YFSETQ. CDR3 length equals 18 residues. The CDR3 loop reads CASSLEPTSGGGTGELFF. The CDR3 nucleotides are TGCGCCAGCAGCTTGGAACCGACTAGCGGGGGAGGAACCGGGGAGCTGTTTTTT.

The chain links TRBV2 to TRBJ1-1, with D possibly being TRBD1 (6 bases). CDR1 is SNHLY, CDR2 FYNNEI, per germline. V was trimmed by 10 bases and J by 7 bases, leaving 10 bases between them. This CDR3 comprises 10 residues. The CDR3: CATRGREAFF. The DNA for the CDR3 is TGTGCCACCAGGGGCCGTGAAGCTTTCTTT.

Only a few counts were recorded for this clone. The rearrangement links TRBV5-4 to TRBJ2-7, with D maybe TRBD2 (6 bases). The CDR3 loop spans 16 amino acids. Between the trimmed V and J ends, which lost 4 bases and 6 bases, there was a span of 23 bases. The germline V gene encodes CDR1 SGHNT and CDR2 YYREEE (reference sequence). DNA for the CDR3: TGTGCCAGCAGCCTGGGTGGGAGGTTCTTCCTGGGCGAGCAGTACTTC. The encoded protein is CASSLGGRFFLGEQYF.